These T cell receptor beta chains were read from a single sample in a study of technical replicates of blood from a handful of donors. TCRdb's copy holds only in-frame clones and misses some; the assay was immunoSEQ multiplex PCR. The sample has 70,000 to 85,000 clones, 92% seen once. The specimen was T cells isolated from PBMCs. These receptors all stem from a human donor in good health. The CDR3 runs from the conserved cysteine through the conserved F or W. The D gene is left open where the match is weak. The size of a clone is reported for some rows only, either as once, few or many, or as a class for expanded clones.

size: NA
J: TRBJ2-2
D: TRBD2
V: TRBV5-1
CDR3: CASSATSGVRTGELFF
DNA: TGCGCCAGCAGCGCCACTAGCGGGGTACGCACCGGGGAGCTGTTTTTT

size: NA
J: TRBJ1-2
D: NA
V: TRBV9
CDR3: CASSTYREANYGYTF
DNA: TGTGCCAGCAGCACTTACCGGGAGGCCAACTATGGCTACACCTTC

size: NA
J: TRBJ2-5
D: TRBD2
V: TRBV30
CDR3: CAWSPLAGTQETQYF
DNA: TGTGCCTGGAGTCCCTTAGCGGGTACCCAAGAGACCCAGTACTTC

size: few
J: TRBJ2-7
D: TRBD1
V: TRBV7-8
CDR3: CASSLVGGQGNREQYF
DNA: TGTGCCAGCAGCCTAGTTGGGGGACAGGGGAATAGGGAGCAGTACTTC

size: NA
J: TRBJ2-1
D: TRBD2
V: TRBV5-4
CDR3: CASSLGSGAYNEQFF
DNA: TGTGCCAGCAGCTTAGGTAGCGGGGCCTACAATGAGCAGTTCTTC

size: NA
J: TRBJ2-1
D: TRBD2
V: TRBV20-1
CDR3: CSAQTGGLQFF
DNA: TGCAGTGCACAGACGGGGGGGTTGCAGTTCTTC

size: NA
J: TRBJ1-1
D: NA
V: TRBV19
CDR3: CATLGGYTEAFF
DNA: TGTGCCACCCTAGGTGGTTACACTGAAGCTTTCTTT

size: NA
J: TRBJ1-2
D: NA
V: TRBV19
CDR3: CASRLRRQALGYTF
DNA: TGTGCCAGTAGACTAAGGCGACAGGCGCTAGGCTACACCTTC

size: once
J: TRBJ2-5
D: TRBD1
V: TRBV5-6
CDR3: CASSLDRGETQYF
DNA: TGTGCCAGCAGCTTGGACAGGGGAGAGACCCAGTACTTC

size: NA
J: TRBJ2-7
D: TRBD1
V: TRBV19
CDR3: CASSLRDSSYEQYF
DNA: TGTGCCAGCTCCCTTCGGGACAGCTCCTACGAGCAGTACTTC

size: NA
J: TRBJ2-3
D: TRBD2
V: TRBV28
CDR3: CASSETSGGPPDTQYF
DNA: TGTGCCAGCAGCGAGACTAGCGGGGGGCCCCCAGATACGCAGTATTTT

size: NA
J: TRBJ2-5
D: NA
V: TRBV12-5
CDR3: CASGLTGQETQYF
DNA: TGTGCTAGTGGTTTGACAGGCCAAGAGACCCAGTACTTC

size: NA
J: TRBJ2-5
D: TRBD2
V: TRBV27
CDR3: CASSSGTSGLTQYF
DNA: TGTGCCAGCAGTTCCGGGACTAGCGGACTGACCCAGTACTTC

size: NA
J: TRBJ1-1
D: NA
V: TRBV27
CDR3: CATSQRLNTEAFF
DNA: TGTGCCACCAGTCAGCGGCTGAACACTGAAGCTTTCTTT

size: NA
J: TRBJ1-1
D: NA
V: TRBV6-1
CDR3: CASSLRTAYTEAFF
DNA: TGTGCCAGCAGTTTACGGACAGCTTACACTGAAGCTTTCTTT

size: NA
J: TRBJ2-2
D: NA
V: TRBV12-5
CDR3: CASGLVRTGELFF
DNA: TGTGCTAGTGGTTTGGTTAGAACCGGGGAGCTGTTTTTT

size: NA
J: TRBJ2-7
D: TRBD1
V: TRBV19
CDR3: CASSTGQGSYEQYF
DNA: TGTGCCAGTAGTACCGGACAGGGATCCTACGAGCAGTACTTC

size: once
J: TRBJ2-7
D: TRBD2
V: TRBV7-9
CDR3: CASSLIAGGRQEQYF
DNA: TGTGCCAGCAGCTTAATTGCGGGAGGGCGACAAGAGCAGTACTTC